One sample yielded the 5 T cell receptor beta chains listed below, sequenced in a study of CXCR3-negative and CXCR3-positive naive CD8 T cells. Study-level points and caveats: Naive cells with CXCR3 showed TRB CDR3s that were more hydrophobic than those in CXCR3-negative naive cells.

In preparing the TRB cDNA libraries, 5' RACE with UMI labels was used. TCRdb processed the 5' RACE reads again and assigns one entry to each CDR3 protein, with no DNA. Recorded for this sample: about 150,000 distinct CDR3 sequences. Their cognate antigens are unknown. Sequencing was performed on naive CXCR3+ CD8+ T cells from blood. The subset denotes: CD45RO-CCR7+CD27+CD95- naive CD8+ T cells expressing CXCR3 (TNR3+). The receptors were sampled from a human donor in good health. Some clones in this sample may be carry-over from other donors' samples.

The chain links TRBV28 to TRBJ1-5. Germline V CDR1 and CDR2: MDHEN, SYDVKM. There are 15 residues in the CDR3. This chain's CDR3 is CASSFFGEGNQPQHF.

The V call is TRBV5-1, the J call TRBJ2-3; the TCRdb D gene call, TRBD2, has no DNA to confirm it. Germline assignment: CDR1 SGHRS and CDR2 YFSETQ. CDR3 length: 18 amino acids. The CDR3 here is CASSLVQRGGLVPDTQYF.

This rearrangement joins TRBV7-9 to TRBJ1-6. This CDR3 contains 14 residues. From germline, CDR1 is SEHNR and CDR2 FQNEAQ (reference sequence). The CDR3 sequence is CASSLGSINSPLHF.

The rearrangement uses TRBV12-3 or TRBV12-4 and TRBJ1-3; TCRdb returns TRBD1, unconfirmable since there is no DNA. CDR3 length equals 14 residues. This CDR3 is CASSVTGLGNTIYF.

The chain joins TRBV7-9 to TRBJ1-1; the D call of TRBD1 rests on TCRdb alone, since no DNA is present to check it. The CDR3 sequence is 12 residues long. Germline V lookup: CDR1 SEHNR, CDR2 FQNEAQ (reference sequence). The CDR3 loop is CASSYGAGEAFF.